This TCR beta chain was documented in a study of cytomegalovirus exposure and HLA in healthy donors. Study-level findings and limits: Roughly uniform depth of sequencing across donors was assumed in presence/absence analyses. Versus the approximately 700-donor mean, an Asian-associated ancestry cluster reportedly showed fewer N-insertions in a later analysis.

On this clone: Its cognate antigen is unknown.

In the PCR, 60 Vbeta and 13 Jbeta primers were used. Only in-frame clones appear in the TCRdb table, and some are missing; sequencing was by immunoSEQ multiplex PCR. Of 130,000 to 150,000 clones listed, over 60% were seen once; the top ten hold more than 4.5%. Sequencing was done on a sample of PBMCs. The TCR was taken from a woman in her forties or fifties in good health and CMV-seronegative.

The CDR3 nucleotides are TGTGCCATCAGTGAGACAGGAAGGGGCGGGACCTACGAGCAGTACTTC. This translates into CAISETGRGGTYEQYF. The J gene is TRBJ2-7, the V gene TRBV10-3, with D perhaps matching TRBD2 (6 bases). Trimming removed 2 bases at V and 2 bases at J, with 16 bases between. CDR3 length: 16 amino acids. CDR1 is ENHRY, CDR2 SYGVKD, per germline.